The TCR beta chain described here comes from a study of a mutant IDH1 vaccine in newly diagnosed glioma. In the study overall: Averaging about 37 years of age, treated patients were around 62% male and approximately 38% female. Patients arrived already treated with radiotherapy, temozolomide, or both, most having had both.

Assay: immunoSEQ multiplex PCR; the TCRdb copy retains only in-frame clones and omits some. The table lists over 45,000 clones, 91% of them singletons. Time point in this sample: baseline, week 1 (first vaccination visit). Treatment: pre-vaccination baseline after standard-of-care therapy. V shed 3 bases and J shed 4 bases, with 12 bases lying between them. The CDR3 has 15 amino acids. Germline-derived CDR1 and CDR2 are MNHEY and SMNVEV (reference sequence). The J gene is TRBJ1-4, the V gene TRBV27, with no clear D. The receptor was isolated from a man aged 45 to 65 with glioma. The material was PBMCs, obtained from a glioma patient treated with radiotherapy, temozolomide or both. The CDR3 region is CASSLKGGSNEKLFF. The CDR3 DNA reads as TGTGCCAGCAGTTTGAAGGGCGGCAGTAATGAAAAACTGTTTTTT.